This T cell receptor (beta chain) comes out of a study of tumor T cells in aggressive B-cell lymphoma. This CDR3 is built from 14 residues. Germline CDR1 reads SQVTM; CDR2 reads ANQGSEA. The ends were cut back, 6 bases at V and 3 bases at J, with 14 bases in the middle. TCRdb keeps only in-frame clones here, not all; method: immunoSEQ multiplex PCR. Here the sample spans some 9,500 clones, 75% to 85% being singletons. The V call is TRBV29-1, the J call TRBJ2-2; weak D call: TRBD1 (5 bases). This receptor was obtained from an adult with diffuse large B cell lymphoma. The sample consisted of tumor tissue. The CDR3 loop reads CSVRTAGHTGELFF. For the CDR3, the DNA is TGCAGCGTCCGCACGGCAGGGCACACCGGGGAGCTGTTTTTT.